The following is a T cell receptor (beta chain) sequence with its context. Its antigen is still unknown. This sample is part of a study of cytomegalovirus exposure and HLA in healthy donors. PCR primers comprised 60 Vbeta and 13 Jbeta primers. TCRdb's copy holds only in-frame clones and misses some; the assay was immunoSEQ multiplex PCR. Of about 190,000 clones listed, about four fifths are singletons. Findings and caveats of the study: Among donors in an Asian-associated ancestry cluster, a later analysis reportedly found fewer N-insertions than the approximately 700-donor mean. Later examination showed HLA-associated TCR beta chains had greater clonal expansion than equally common others. Presence/absence analyses supposed approximately even sequencing depth among donors.

The sequenced sample was PBMCs. The sequence was obtained from a woman in her twenties or thirties in good health and CMV-seropositive.

The CDR3 DNA follows: TGTGCCAGCAGTGAAACCAGCAGGTCCCAGCATTTT. This translates into CASSETSRSQHF. The chain uses TRBV6-1 and TRBJ1-5; no reliable D call. CDR1 MNHNS and CDR2 SASEGT come from the germline V gene. CDR3 length equals 12 residues. Trimming pared 2 bases from V and 11 bases from J, leaving 10 bases between.